The 8 T cell receptor beta chains below come from one sample, sequenced in a study of HIV-infected patients and healthy controls (dated by TCRdb to the mid-2010s). Library preparation employed 5' RACE. Sequenced using an Illumina MiSeq. TCRdb cleaned the public reads at Q25 with fastp, built clones with MiXCR and kept in-frame beta chains. Every CDR3 protein is listed once, alongside the most common genes and DNA of its rows. The sample table holds 60,000 to 75,000 distinct CDR3 sequences, of which 15% to 20% were seen once. The top ten constitute less than 6% of the sample. The sample taken for sequencing was CD4+ T cells from blood. These receptors were collected from a human donor in good health.

The sample holds many counts of this clonotype. The chain couples TRBV11-2 to TRBJ2-5; tentative D call: TRBD2 (6 bases). The CDR3 sequence is 17 residues long. Deletions cut 3 bases from V and 6 bases from J, with 23 bases between. Germline V gene data show CDR1 as SGHAT and CDR2 as FQNNGV. CDR3 protein: CASSLGAGTVGEKTQYF. CDR3 coding DNA: TGTGCCAGCAGCTTGGGTGCCGGGACTGTGGGTGAAAAGACCCAGTACTTC.

This clonotype was found many times. This chain connects TRBV4-2 to TRBJ2-5; D ambiguous. Looked up from germline, CDR1 is LGHNA and CDR2 is YNFKEQ. V lost 4 bases and J lost 2, with 8 bases in between. CDR3 size: 13 residues. CDR3 bases: TGTGCCAGCAGCCGAAACCAGCAAGAGACCCAGTACTTC. It yields the protein CASSRNQQETQYF.

In its sample, this clonotype was seen a few times. The J gene is TRBJ2-7, the V gene TRBV6-2 or TRBV6-3, with D uncertain. Germline lookup yields CDR1 MNHEY and CDR2 SVGEGT. V shed 6 bases and J shed 0 bases, with 12 bases lying between them. This CDR3 contains 14 residues. CDR3 sequence: CASRRPGGSYEQYF. The CDR3 DNA sequence: TGTGCCAGCAGACGGCCGGGTGGCTCCTACGAGCAGTACTTC.

This clonotype was detected only a few times. The J gene is TRBJ2-7, the V gene TRBV7-2; TRBD2 aligns across 8 bases. The CDR3 is 15 residues long. The V and J ends lost 4 bases and 3 bases, in that order; junction bases with no gene match: 8. In germline, CDR1 is SGHTA, CDR2 FQGNSA. The CDR3 region has the DNA TGTGCCAGCAGCTCCGAGTCGGGAGGGCACTACGAGCAGTACTTC. Protein: CASSSESGGHYEQYF.

The chain couples TRBV6-2 or TRBV6-3 to TRBJ1-1, with D unclear. The CDR3 has 17 residues. The germline V and J ends were trimmed by 2 bases and 7 bases, with 23 bases remaining between them. CDR1 and CDR2 (germline): MNHEY, SVGEGT. CDR3 bases: TGTGCCAGCAGTTACCCACGGCCCTTGAGAGGGTGGTTTGAAGCTTTCTTT. Encoded protein: CASSYPRPLRGWFEAFF.

This clonotype was counted at least ten times. V gene TRBV20-1 combines with J gene TRBJ2-1, with 7 bases fitting TRBD2. Germline-derived CDR1 and CDR2 are DFQATT and SNEGSKA (reference sequence). Germline trimming cut 6 bases from V and 8 bases from J; bases unmatched to any gene: 19. This CDR3 comprises 16 residues. CDR3 amino acids: CSAPIASGSSRHEQFF. The CDR3 DNA follows: TGCAGTGCACCAATAGCTAGCGGCTCGAGTCGCCATGAGCAGTTCTTC.

As concerns this clonotype: A read error may explain this, as a much larger clone is one base away. Because it lacks the conserved phenylalanine or tryptophan at the end, this CDR3 is likely a read error. The rearrangement joins TRBV7-2 to TRBJ2-7; 7 bases match TRBD2. CDR3 size: 14 residues. Unmatched junction bases numbered 4, after V lost 5 bases and J lost 0 bases. Germline V gene data show CDR1 as SGHTA and CDR2 as FQGNSA. CDR3 nucleotide sequence: TGTGCCAGCAGCCCTAGCGGAAGCTCCTACGAGCAGTACTAC. Translation: CASSPSGSSYEQYY.

This clonotype was observed many times. The chain links TRBV27 to TRBJ1-1; tentatively, D is TRBD1 (6 bases). CDR1 and CDR2 (germline): MNHEY, SMNVEV (reference sequence). The CDR3 runs to 11 residues. Trimming shortened V by 4 bases and J by 12 bases, and 12 bases separated the two germline ends. The CDR3 region is CASSSLRGTFF. CDR3 DNA: TGTGCCAGCAGTTCCCTGAGGGGGACTTTCTTT.